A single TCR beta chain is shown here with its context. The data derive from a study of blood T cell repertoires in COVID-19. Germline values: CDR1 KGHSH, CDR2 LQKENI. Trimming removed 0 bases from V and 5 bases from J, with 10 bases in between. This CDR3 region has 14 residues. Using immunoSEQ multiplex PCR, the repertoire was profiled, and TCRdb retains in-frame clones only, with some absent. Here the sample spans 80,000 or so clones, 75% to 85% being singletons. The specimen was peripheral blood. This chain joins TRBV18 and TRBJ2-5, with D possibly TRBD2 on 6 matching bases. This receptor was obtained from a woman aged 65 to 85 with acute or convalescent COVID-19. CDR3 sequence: CASSPPAGRETQYF. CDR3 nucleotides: TGTGCCAGCTCACCACCGGCTGGGAGGGAGACCCAGTACTTC.